The sequence of this T cell receptor (beta chain) was determined in a study of post-analysis software for immune sequencing data. Study-wide context: The disease courses spanned relapsing-remitting, secondary progressive and progressive-relapsing forms of multiple sclerosis. Points from the study as a whole: Among multiple sclerosis patients, normalized Chao1 diversity was significantly below that of controls. Patients carried a few TRBV segments more frequently than controls did, and TRBV5-6, TRBV5-1 and TRBV20-1 were among them.

In the case of this clonotype: Its antigen is still unknown.

TCR beta libraries were prepared from cDNA with unique molecular identifiers. Out of roughly 0.85 to 11 million T cells, a few hundred thousand cDNA molecules were generated. MiXCR, run by TCRdb on the PCR reads, gives a single entry per CDR3 protein. This table has approximately 730,000 distinct CDR3 sequences, less than 35% appearing once. Trimming removed 4 bases at V and 6 bases at J, with 15 bases between. CDR3 length equals 14 residues. Germline lookup yields CDR1 MNHEY and CDR2 SVGAGI. The sequence came from a girl between 5 and 17 years old with multiple sclerosis. The J gene is TRBJ1-1, the V gene TRBV6-5; a weak D match, TRBD1 (5 bases). Sequencing was performed on blood. The CDR3 nucleotides are TGTGCCAGCAGTTGCTCCCAGGTGGGGGCTGAAGCTTTCTTT. Encoded protein: CASSCSQVGAEAFF.